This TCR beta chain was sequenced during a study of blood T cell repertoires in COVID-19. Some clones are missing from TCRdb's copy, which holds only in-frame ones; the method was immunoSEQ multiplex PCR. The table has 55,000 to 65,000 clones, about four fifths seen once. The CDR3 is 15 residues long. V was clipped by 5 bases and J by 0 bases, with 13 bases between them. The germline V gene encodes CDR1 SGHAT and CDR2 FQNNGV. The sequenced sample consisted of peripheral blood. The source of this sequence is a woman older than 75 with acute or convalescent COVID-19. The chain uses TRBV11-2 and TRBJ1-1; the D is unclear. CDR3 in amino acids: CASSGRSLLNTEAFF. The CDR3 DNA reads TGTGCCAGCAGCGGGAGGTCACTTTTGAACACTGAAGCTTTCTTT.